This TCR beta chain was found in a study of cytomegalovirus exposure and HLA in healthy donors. The CDR3 sequence is 16 residues long. V was pared by 3 bases and J by 8 bases, with 11 bases of the junction left unmatched. Germline V gene sequence: CDR1 SEHNR, CDR2 FQNEAQ (reference sequence). Points from the study as a whole: Later work found that TCR association rates differed between HLA loci; DRB1 had the most and HLA-C the fewest. Researchers reported in a later analysis that a missense DCLRE1C variant was tied to TCR beta V- and J-gene trimming. According to an earlier analysis, most TCR beta V segments yielded productive rearrangements about 87% or about 30% of the time.

Primers: 60 Vbeta forward and 13 Jbeta reverse. The data were produced by immunoSEQ multiplex PCR, yet TCRdb's version contains in-frame clones alone and is incomplete. The data hold approximately 140,000 clones, with about three quarters observed a single time. Remarks on this clone: Its target is unknown.

Sequenced: PBMCs. This sequence joins TRBV7-9 and TRBJ1-4; 8 nucleotides align to TRBD1. The TCR comes from a middle-aged man in good health and CMV-seropositive. DNA for the CDR3: TGTGCCAGCAGCTTTACGATGGGACAGGTCTACGAAAAACTGTTTTTT. Its translation is CASSFTMGQVYEKLFF.